The source of this T cell receptor beta chain is a study of T cell responses to AZD1222 COVID-19 vaccine. The repertoire was sequenced with immunoSEQ multiplex PCR; TCRdb's copy has only in-frame clones and lacks some. The table lists around 62,000 clones, around nine tenths of them singletons. This sequence originates from an adult in good health. Source: peripheral blood, taken on day 0 of AZD1222 vaccination.

This chain's CDR3 is CATSRGGVTGTEAFF. In DNA form, the CDR3 reads TGTGCCACCAGCAGAGGCGGGGTAACGGGCACTGAAGCTTTCTTT. The chain combines TRBV15 with TRBJ1-1; D unclear. Trimming removed 1 base from V and 4 bases from J, with 13 bases in between. Germline V gene data show CDR1 as LNHNV and CDR2 as YYDKDF (reference sequence). This CDR3 region has 15 residues.